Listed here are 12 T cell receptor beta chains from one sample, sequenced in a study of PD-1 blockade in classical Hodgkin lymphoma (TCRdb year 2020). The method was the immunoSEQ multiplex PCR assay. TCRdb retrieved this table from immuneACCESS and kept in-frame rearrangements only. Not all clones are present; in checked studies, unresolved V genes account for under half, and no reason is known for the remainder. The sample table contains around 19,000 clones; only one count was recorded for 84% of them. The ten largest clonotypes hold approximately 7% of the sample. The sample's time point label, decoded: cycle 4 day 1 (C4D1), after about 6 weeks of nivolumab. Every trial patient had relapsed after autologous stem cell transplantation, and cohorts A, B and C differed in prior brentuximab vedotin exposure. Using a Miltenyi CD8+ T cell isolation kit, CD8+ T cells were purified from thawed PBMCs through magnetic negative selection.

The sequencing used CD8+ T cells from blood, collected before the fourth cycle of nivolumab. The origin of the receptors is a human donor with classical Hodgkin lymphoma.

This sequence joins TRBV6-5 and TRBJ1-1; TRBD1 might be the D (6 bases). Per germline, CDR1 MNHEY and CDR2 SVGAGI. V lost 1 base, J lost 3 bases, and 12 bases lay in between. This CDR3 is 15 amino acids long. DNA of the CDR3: TGTGCCAGCAGTTACTATGACAGGATCGACACTGAAGCTTTCTTT. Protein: CASSYYDRIDTEAFF.

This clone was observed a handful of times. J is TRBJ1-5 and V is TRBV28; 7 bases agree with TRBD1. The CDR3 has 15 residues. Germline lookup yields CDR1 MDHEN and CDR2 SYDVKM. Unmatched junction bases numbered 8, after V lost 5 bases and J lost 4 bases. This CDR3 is CASSRTGNWNQPQHF. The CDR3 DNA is TGTGCCAGCAGTCGGACAGGTAACTGGAATCAGCCCCAGCATTTT.

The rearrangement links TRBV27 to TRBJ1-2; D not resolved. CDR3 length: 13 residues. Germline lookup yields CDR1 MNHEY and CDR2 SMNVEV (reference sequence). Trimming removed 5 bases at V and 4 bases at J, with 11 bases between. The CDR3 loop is CASSIAGSYGYTF. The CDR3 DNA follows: TGTGCCAGCAGTATAGCTGGGTCCTATGGCTACACCTTC.

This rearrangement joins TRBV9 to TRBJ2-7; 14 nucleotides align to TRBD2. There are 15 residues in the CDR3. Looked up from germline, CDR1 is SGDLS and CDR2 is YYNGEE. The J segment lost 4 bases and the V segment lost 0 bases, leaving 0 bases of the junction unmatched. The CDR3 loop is CASSVGTSGGYEQYF. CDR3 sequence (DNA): TGTGCCAGCAGCGTAGGGACTAGCGGGGGGTACGAGCAGTACTTC.

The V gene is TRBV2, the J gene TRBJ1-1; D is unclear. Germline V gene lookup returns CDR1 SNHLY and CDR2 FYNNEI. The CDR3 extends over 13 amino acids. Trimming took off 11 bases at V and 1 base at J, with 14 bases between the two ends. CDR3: CASPKRENTEAFF. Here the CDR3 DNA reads TGTGCCTCCCCAAAAAGGGAGAACACTGAAGCTTTCTTT.

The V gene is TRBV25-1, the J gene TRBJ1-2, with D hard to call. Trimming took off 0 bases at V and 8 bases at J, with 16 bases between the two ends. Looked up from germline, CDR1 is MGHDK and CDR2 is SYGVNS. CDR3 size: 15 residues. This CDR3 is CASSEYSYGDGGYTF. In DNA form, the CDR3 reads TGTGCCAGCAGTGAATATTCGTACGGTGACGGAGGCTACACCTTC.

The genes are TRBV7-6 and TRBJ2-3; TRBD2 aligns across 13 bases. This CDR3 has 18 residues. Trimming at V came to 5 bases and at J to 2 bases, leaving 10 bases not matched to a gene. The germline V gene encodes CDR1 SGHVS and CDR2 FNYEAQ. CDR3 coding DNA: TGTGCCAGCAGCCCAGGACTAGCGGGGGAGCAATTCACAGATACGCAGTATTTT. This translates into CASSPGLAGEQFTDTQYF.

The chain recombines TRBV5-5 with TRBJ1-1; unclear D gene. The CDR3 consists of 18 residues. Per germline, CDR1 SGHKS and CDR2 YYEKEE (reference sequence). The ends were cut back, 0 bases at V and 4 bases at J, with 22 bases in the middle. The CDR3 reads CASSLDLIVGNSGTEAFF. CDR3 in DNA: TGTGCCAGCAGCTTGGATCTTATCGTAGGAAATAGCGGCACTGAAGCTTTCTTT.

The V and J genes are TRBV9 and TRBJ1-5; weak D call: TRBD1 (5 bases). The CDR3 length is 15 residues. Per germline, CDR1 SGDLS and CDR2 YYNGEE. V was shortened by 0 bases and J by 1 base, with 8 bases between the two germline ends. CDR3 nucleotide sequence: TGTGCCAGCAGCGTAGGGACATCGAGCAATCAGCCCCAGCATTTT. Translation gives CASSVGTSSNQPQHF.

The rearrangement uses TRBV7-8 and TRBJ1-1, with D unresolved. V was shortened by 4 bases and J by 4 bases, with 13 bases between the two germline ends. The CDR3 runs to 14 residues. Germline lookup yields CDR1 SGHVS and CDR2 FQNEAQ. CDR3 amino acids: CASSSGLLRTEAFF. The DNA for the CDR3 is TGTGCCAGCAGCTCTGGACTCTTGCGCACTGAAGCTTTCTTT.

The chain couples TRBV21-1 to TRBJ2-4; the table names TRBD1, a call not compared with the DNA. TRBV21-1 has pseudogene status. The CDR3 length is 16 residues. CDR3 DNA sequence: TGTGCCAGCGTCGTCCGGACAGGATGTACCAAAAACATTCAGTACTTC. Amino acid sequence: CASVVRTGCTKNIQYF.

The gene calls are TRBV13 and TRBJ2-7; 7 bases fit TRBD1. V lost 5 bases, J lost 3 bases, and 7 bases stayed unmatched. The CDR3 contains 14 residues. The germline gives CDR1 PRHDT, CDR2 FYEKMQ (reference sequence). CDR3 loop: CASSPQGQVYEQYF. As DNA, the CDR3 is TGTGCCAGCAGCCCCCAAGGACAGGTCTACGAGCAGTACTTC. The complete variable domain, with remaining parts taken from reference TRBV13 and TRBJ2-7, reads AAGVIQSPRHLIKEKRETATLKCYPIPRHDTVYWYQQGPGQDPQFLISFYEKMQSDKGSIPDRFSAQQFSDYHSELNMSSLELGDSALYFCASSPQGQVYEQYFGPGTRLTVT.